This TCR beta chain originates from a study of T cells in Graves' hyperthyroidism and ophthalmopathy. General study findings and limits: Model output signaled ophthalmopathy a median roughly six months ahead of onset. The blood repertoire included most of the expanded thyroid clonotypes above 0.001.

RNA transcripts served as the template for amplifying TCR beta CDR3 regions. The HTBI set primed first-round TCR CDR3 RT-PCR. TCRdb passed the multiplex PCR reads through MiXCR, listing each CDR3 protein once. The sample yields fewer than 350,000 distinct CDR3 sequences, roughly 15% seen once. CDR1 and CDR2 (germline): SGHRS, YFSETQ. The CDR3 has 15 amino acids. J was trimmed by 0 bases and V by 4 bases; bases with no gene match: 4. Any symptoms of ophthalmopathy came after the first hyperthyroidism diagnosis, from which the blood sample dates. The authors took PBMCs from 10 ml fresh peripheral blood. This clonotype appeared many times. Its antigen is as yet unknown.

The TCR was taken from a woman aged 45-65 years with Graves' hyperthyroidism that later progressed to Graves' ophthalmopathy. The source material was blood. J is TRBJ2-3 and V is TRBV5-1; TRBD1 matches at 8 bases. In DNA form, the CDR3 reads TGCGCCAGCAGCCCCGGACAGGGCAGCACAGATACGCAGTATTTT. Translating gives CASSPGQGSTDTQYF.